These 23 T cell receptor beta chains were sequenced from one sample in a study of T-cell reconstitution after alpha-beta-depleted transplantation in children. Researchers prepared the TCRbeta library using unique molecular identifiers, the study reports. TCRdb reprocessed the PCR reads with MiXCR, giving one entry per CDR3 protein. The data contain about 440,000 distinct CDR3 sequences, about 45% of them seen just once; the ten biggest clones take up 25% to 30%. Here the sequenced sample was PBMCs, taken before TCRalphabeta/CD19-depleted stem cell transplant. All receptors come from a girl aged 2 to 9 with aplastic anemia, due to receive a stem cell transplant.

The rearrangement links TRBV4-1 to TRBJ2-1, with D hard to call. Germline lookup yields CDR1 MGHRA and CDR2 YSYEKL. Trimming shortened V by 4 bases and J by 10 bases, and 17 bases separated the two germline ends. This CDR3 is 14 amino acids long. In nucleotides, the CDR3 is TGCGCCAGCAGCCGCGTCGGTGACTGCAACGAGCAGTTCTTC. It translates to CASSRVGDCNEQFF.

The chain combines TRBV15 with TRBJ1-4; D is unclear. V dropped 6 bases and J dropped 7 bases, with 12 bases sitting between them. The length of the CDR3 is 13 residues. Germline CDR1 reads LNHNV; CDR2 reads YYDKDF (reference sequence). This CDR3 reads CATSSSSSEKLFF. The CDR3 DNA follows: TGTGCCACCAGTAGTAGTTCGAGTGAAAAACTGTTTTTT.

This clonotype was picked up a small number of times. CDR3 DNA sequence: TGTGCCAGCAGCTCTAATCAGGGGGCCGTTAATGAAAAACTGTTTTTT. Amino acid sequence: CASSSNQGAVNEKLFF. The V gene is TRBV7-9, the J gene TRBJ1-4, with 8 positions matching TRBD1. V lost 4 bases to trimming and J lost 4 bases; unmatched junction nucleotides: 8. The CDR3 is 16 residues long. Looked up from germline, CDR1 is SEHNR and CDR2 is FQNEAQ (reference sequence).

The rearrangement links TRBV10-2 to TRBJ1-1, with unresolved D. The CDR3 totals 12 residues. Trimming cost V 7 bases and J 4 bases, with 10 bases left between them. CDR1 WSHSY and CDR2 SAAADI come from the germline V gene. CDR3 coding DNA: TGCGCCAGCACCGCGCGGGCCACTGAAGCTTTCTTT. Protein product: CASTARATEAFF.

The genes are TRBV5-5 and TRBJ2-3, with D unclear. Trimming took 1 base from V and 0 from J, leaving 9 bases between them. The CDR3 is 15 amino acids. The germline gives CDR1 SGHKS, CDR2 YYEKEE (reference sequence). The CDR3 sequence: CASSLWTTSTDTQYF. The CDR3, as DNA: TGTGCCAGCAGCTTGTGGACGACTAGCACAGATACGCAGTATTTT.

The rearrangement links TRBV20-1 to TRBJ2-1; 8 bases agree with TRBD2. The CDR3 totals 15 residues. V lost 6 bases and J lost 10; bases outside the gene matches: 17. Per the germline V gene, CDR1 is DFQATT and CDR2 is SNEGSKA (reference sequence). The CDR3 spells CSAEPPSGSRGEQFF. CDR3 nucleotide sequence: TGCAGTGCCGAGCCACCCAGCGGGAGTCGAGGGGAGCAGTTCTTC.

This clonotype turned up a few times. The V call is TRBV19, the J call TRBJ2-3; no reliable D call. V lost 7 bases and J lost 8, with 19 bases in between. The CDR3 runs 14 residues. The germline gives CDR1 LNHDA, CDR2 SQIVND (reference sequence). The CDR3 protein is CASNPTEDGSTQYF. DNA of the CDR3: TGTGCCAGTAACCCCACCGAAGACGGAAGTACGCAGTATTTT.

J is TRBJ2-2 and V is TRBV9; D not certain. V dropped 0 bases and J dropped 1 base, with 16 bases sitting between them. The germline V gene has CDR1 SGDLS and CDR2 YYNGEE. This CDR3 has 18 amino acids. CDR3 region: CASSVAKGGEQNTGELFF. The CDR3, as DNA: TGTGCCAGCAGCGTAGCTAAAGGCGGAGAACAGAACACCGGGGAGCTGTTTTTT. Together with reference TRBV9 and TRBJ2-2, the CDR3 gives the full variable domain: DSGVTQTPKHLITATGQRVTLRCSPRSGDLSVYWYQQSLDQGLQFLIQYYNGEERAKGNILERFSAQQFPDLHSELNLSSLELGDSALYFCASSVAKGGEQNTGELFFGEGSRLTVL.

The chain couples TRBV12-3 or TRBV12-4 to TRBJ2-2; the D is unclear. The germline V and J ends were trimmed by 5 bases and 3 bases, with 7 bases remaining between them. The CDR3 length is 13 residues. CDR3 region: CASSPSDTGELFF. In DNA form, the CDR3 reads TGTGCCAGCAGTCCCTCGGACACCGGGGAGCTGTTTTTT.

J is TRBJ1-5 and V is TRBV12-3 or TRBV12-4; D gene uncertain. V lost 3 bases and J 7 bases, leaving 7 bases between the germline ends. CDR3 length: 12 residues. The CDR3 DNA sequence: TGTGCCAGCAGTTTTCCCCCCCAGCCCCAGCATTTT. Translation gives CASSFPPQPQHF.

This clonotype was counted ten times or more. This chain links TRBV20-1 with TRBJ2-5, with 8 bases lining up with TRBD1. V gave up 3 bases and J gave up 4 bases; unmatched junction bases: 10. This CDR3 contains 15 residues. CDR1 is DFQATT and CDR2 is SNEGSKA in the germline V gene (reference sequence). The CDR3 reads CSARAGTGLTETQYF. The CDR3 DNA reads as TGCAGTGCTAGGGCCGGGACAGGCTTAACAGAGACCCAGTACTTC.

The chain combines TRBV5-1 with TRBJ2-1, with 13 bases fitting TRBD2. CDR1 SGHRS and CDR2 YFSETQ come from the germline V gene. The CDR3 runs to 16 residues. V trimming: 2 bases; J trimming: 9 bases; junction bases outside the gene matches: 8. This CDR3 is CASSLTGLAGVVEQFF. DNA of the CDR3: TGCGCCAGCAGCTTAACCGGACTAGCGGGAGTGGTTGAGCAGTTCTTC.

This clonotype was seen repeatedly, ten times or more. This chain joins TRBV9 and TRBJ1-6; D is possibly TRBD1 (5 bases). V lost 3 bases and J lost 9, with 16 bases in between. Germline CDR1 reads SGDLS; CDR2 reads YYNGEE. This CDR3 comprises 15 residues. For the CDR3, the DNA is TGTGCCAGCAGCGCCACCCCGGGACCCGGTTCACCCCTCCACTTT. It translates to CASSATPGPGSPLHF.

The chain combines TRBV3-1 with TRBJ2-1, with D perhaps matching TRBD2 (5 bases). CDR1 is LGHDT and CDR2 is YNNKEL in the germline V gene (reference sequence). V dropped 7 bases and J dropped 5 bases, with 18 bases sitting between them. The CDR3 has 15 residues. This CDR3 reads CASNDGLIANNEQFF. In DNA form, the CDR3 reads TGTGCCAGCAACGACGGACTGATCGCGAACAATGAGCAGTTCTTC.

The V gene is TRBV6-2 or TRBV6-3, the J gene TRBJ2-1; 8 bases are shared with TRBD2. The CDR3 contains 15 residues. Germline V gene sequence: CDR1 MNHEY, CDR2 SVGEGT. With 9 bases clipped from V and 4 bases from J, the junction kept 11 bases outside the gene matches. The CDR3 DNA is TGTGCCAGTCGGGACTGGGTAGCGGGATACAATGAGCAGTTCTTC. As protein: CASRDWVAGYNEQFF.

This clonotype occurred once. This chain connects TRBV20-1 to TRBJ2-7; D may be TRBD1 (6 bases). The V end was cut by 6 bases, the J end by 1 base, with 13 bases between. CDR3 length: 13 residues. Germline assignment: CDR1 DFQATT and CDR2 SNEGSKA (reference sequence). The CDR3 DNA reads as TGCAGTGCACGACCCAGGGGATCCTACGAGCAGTACTTC. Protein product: CSARPRGSYEQYF.

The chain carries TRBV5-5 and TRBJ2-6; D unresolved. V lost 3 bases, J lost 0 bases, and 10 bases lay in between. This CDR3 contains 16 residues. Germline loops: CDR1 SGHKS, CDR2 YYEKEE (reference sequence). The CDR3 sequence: CASSSPDLSGANVLTF. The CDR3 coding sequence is TGTGCCAGCAGCTCACCAGACCTCTCTGGGGCCAACGTCCTGACTTTC. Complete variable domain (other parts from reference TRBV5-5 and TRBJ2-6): DAGVTQSPTHLIKTRGQQVTLRCSPISGHKSVSWYQQVLGQGPQFIFQYYEKEERGRGNFPDRFSARQFPNYSSELNVNALLLGDSALYLCASSSPDLSGANVLTFGAGSRLTVL.

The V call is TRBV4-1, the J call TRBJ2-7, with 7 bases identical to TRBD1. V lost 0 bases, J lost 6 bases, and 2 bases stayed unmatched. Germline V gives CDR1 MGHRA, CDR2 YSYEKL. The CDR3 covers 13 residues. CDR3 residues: CASSQETGREQYF. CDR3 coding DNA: TGCGCCAGCAGCCAAGAGACAGGGCGCGAGCAGTACTTC.

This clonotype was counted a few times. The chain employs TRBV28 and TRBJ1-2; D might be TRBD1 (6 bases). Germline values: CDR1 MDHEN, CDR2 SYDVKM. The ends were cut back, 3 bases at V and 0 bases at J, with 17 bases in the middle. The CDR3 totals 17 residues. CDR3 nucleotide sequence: TGTGCCAGCAGTTTCTATGTCGACAGGCGAGCTAACTATGGCTACACCTTC. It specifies CASSFYVDRRANYGYTF.

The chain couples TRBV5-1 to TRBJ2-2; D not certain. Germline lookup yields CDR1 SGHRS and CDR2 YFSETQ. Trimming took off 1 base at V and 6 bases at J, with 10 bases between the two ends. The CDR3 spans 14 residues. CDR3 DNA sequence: TGCGCCAGCAGCTTGACCCACTTAGCCGGGGAGCTGTTTTTT. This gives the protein CASSLTHLAGELFF.

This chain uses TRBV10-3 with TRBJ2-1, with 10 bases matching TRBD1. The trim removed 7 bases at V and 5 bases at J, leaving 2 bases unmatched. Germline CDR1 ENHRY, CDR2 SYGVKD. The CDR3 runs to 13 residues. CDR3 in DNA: TGTGCCATCAAGGGACAGGGGAACAATGAGCAGTTCTTC. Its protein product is CAIKGQGNNEQFF.

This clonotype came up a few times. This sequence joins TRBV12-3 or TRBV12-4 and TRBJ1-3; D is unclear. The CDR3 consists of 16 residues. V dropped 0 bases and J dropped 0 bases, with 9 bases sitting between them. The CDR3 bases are TGTGCCAGCAGTTTAGCTGGCCTTTCCTCTGGAAACACCATATATTTT. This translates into CASSLAGLSSGNTIYF.

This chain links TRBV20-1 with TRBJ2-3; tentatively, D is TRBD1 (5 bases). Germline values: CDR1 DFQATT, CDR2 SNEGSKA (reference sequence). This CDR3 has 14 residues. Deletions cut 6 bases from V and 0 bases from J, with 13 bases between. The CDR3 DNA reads TGCAGTGCCAAATTTCAGGGCAGCACAGATACGCAGTATTTT. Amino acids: CSAKFQGSTDTQYF.